A single sample gave rise to the 20 T cell receptor beta chains below, sequenced in a study of PD-1 blockade in classical Hodgkin lymphoma (TCRdb year 2020). Library generation was performed with the immunoSEQ multiplex PCR assay. TCRdb's version of the immuneACCESS table is confined to in-frame rearrangements and falls short of the full clone set. An unresolved V gene accounts for under half of the shortfall where checked; the remainder is of unknown origin. This sample has under 30,000 clones in its table, and 60% to 75% of those were observed once. More than 3% of the sample lies in the top ten. The intended sense of this specimen's time point label: cycle 2 day 1 (C2D1) of nivolumab. Relapse after autologous stem cell transplantation had occurred in all trial patients, and cohorts A, B and C were distinguished by prior brentuximab vedotin exposure. The input for sequencing was peripheral blood mononuclear cells (PBMCs), taken before the second cycle of nivolumab. The source is a human donor with classical Hodgkin lymphoma.

J is TRBJ1-2 and V is TRBV5-4, with TRBD1 as a possible D gene (6 bases). This CDR3 comprises 14 residues. In germline, CDR1 is SGHNT, CDR2 YYREEE (reference sequence). V was pared by 7 bases and J by 6 bases, with 19 bases between. The CDR3 sequence: CASGNGQYGNGYTF. The CDR3 nucleotides read TGTGCCAGCGGAAATGGACAGTACGGTAATGGCTACACCTTC.

This clone is a singleton in its sample. The chain has TRBV6-6 and TRBJ1-3; 10 nucleotides agree with TRBD1. Germline assignment: CDR1 MNHNY and CDR2 SVGAGI (reference sequence). Trimming took 8 bases from V and 0 from J; bases not matched to a gene: 7. This CDR3 is 16 amino acids long. CDR3 in amino acids: CASGDRGPSSGNTIYF. DNA for the CDR3: TGTGCCAGCGGCGACAGGGGGCCCAGCTCTGGAAACACCATATATTTT.

The chain joins TRBV10-3 to TRBJ1-1; D unclear. The CDR3 spans 12 residues. V was shortened by 3 bases and J by 11 bases, with 13 bases between the two germline ends. Germline V gene lookup returns CDR1 ENHRY and CDR2 SYGVKD. CDR3 sequence: CAISDSGLAAFF. The CDR3 DNA sequence: TGTGCCATCAGTGATTCAGGCCTGGCGGCTTTCTTT.

Only one count was recorded for this clone. The V and J genes are TRBV6-1 and TRBJ1-6, with D possibly TRBD1 on 5 matching bases. Trimming pared 2 bases from V and 8 bases from J, leaving 22 bases between. The CDR3 is made up of 18 amino acids. CDR1 and CDR2 (germline): MNHNS, SASEGT. The CDR3 loop reads CASSEHVVVGTEDSPLHF. CDR3 DNA sequence: TGTGCCAGCAGTGAACACGTGGTAGTAGGGACTGAGGATTCACCCCTCCACTTT.

J is TRBJ2-5 and V is TRBV19; TRBD1 aligns across 8 bases. Looked up from germline, CDR1 is LNHDA and CDR2 is SQIVND (reference sequence). The V segment lost 5 bases and the J segment 4 bases; nucleotides outside the gene matches: 9. This CDR3 has 15 residues. The CDR3 nucleotides are TGTGCCAGTAGTCCCCCTCCAGGGGGCTTAGAGACCCAGTACTTC. Protein: CASSPPPGGLETQYF.

This clone was observed a handful of times. The chain uses TRBV2 and TRBJ2-7; 7 bases map to TRBD1. J lost 3 bases, V lost 9 bases, and 5 bases had no gene match. Germline CDR1 SNHLY, CDR2 FYNNEI. The CDR3 has 12 amino acids. The CDR3 DNA sequence: TGTGCCAGTCGACAGGGTGTCTACGAGCAGTACTTC. Translation gives CASRQGVYEQYF.

The chain recombines TRBV4-1 with TRBJ1-4; unclear D gene. Trimming removed 1 base at V and 6 bases at J, with 12 bases between. Germline CDR1 reads MGHRA; CDR2 reads YSYEKL. This CDR3 region has 15 residues. Here the CDR3 DNA reads TGCGCCAGCAGCCAAGGGGCCGGATGGGATGAAAAACTGTTTTTT. Its protein product is CASSQGAGWDEKLFF.

J is TRBJ2-7 and V is TRBV28, with TRBD2 identical over 8 bases. From germline, CDR1 is MDHEN and CDR2 SYDVKM. The CDR3 extends over 15 amino acids. V trimming: 3 bases; J trimming: 0 bases; junction bases outside the gene matches: 4. The CDR3 DNA reads as TGTGCCAGCAGTTTTCGCGGGGGGCACTCCTACGAGCAGTACTTC. Translation gives CASSFRGGHSYEQYF.

The sample holds a few counts of this clone. This chain joins TRBV10-3 and TRBJ2-7, with D perhaps TRBD1 or TRBD2 (5 bases each). Germline V gene data show CDR1 as ENHRY and CDR2 as SYGVKD. CDR3 length: 14 residues. V was trimmed by 3 bases and J by 6 bases, leaving 15 bases between them. CDR3 nucleotide sequence: TGTGCCATCAGTGATACTCCGGGACGGAGCGAGCAGTACTTC. It codes for CAISDTPGRSEQYF.

This chain connects TRBV9 to TRBJ2-7; 10 bases match TRBD1. With V trimmed by 3 bases and J by 4 bases, 7 bases remained unmatched. Germline V gives CDR1 SGDLS, CDR2 YYNGEE. The CDR3 sequence is 15 residues long. The CDR3 DNA follows: TGTGCCAGCAGCGCTAGTGGGGACAGGGGTTACGAGCAGTACTTC. Its protein is CASSASGDRGYEQYF.

The chain uses TRBV11-2 and TRBJ1-1; the D gene is possibly TRBD1 (5 bases). Trimming removed 2 bases at V and 7 bases at J, with 8 bases between. The CDR3 is 12 residues long. Germline CDR1 reads SGHAT; CDR2 reads FQNNGV. CDR3 in DNA: TGTGCCAGCAGCTTAATAGGGGTTGAAGCTTTCTTT. Protein sequence: CASSLIGVEAFF.

This chain uses TRBV14 with TRBJ1-1, with a weak D call TRBD1 (5 bases). The CDR3 runs to 11 residues. V lost 2 bases and J lost 7, with 5 bases in between. Germline V lookup: CDR1 SGHDN, CDR2 FVKESK. Here the CDR3 reads CASSQRGEAFF. For the CDR3, the DNA is TGTGCCAGCAGCCAAAGGGGTGAAGCTTTCTTT.

The chain is built from TRBV12-5 and TRBJ1-6; D remains unclear. This CDR3 spans 14 amino acids. The germline CDR1 and CDR2 sequences are LGHNT and FRNRAP. V dropped 5 bases and J dropped 9 bases, with 14 bases sitting between them. The CDR3 region is CASGLPPGSSPLHF. The CDR3 DNA reads TGTGCTAGTGGTCTACCCCCTGGGAGTTCACCCCTCCACTTT.

The J gene is TRBJ1-2, the V gene TRBV6-5; 8 positions agree with TRBD1. Germline V gene sequence: CDR1 MNHEY, CDR2 SVGAGI. This CDR3 is built from 13 residues. Trimming cost V 0 bases and J 14 bases; bases outside gene matches: 8. The CDR3 loop is CASSYSQGEAVTF. The CDR3 bases are TGTGCCAGCAGTTACTCACAGGGGGAGGCGGTGACCTTC.

The gene calls are TRBV7-2 and TRBJ1-2, with D perhaps matching TRBD1 (5 bases). Germline lookup yields CDR1 SGHTA and CDR2 FQGNSA. V shed 2 bases and J shed 5 bases, with 21 bases lying between them. The CDR3 spans 17 residues. Here the CDR3 reads CASSLHLRGLYDYGYTF. The CDR3 DNA follows: TGTGCCAGCAGCTTACACCTAAGGGGCCTCTACGATTATGGCTACACCTTC. Complete variable domain (other parts from reference TRBV7-2 and TRBJ1-2): GAGVSQSPSNKVTEKGKDVELRCDPISGHTALYWYRQSLGQGLEFLIYFQGNSAPDKSGLPSDRFSAERTGGSVSTLTIQRTQQEDSAVYLCASSLHLRGLYDYGYTFGSGTRLTVV.

V and J are TRBV7-8 and TRBJ2-7; 8 bases line up with TRBD1. J gave up 2 bases and V 5 bases, and 20 bases lay outside the gene matches. Germline V gives CDR1 SGHVS, CDR2 FQNEAQ. The CDR3 sequence is 19 residues long. This chain's CDR3 is CASSPIAGTGLVGAYEQYF. The DNA of the CDR3 is TGTGCCAGCAGCCCCATCGCCGGGACAGGACTGGTTGGCGCCTACGAGCAGTACTTC.

V is TRBV6-1 and J is TRBJ1-6, with D possibly being TRBD1 (5 bases). This CDR3 comprises 13 residues. Trimming left V 8 bases short and J 5 bases short, with 10 bases between. CDR1 MNHNS and CDR2 SASEGT come from the germline V gene. The chain's CDR3 is CASSGTDNSPLHF. CDR3 in DNA: TGTGCCAGCTCAGGGACCGATAATTCACCCCTCCACTTT.

The gene calls are TRBV30 and TRBJ2-1; TRBD2 aligns across 10 bases. The V and J ends lost 3 bases and 4 bases, in that order; junction bases with no gene match: 6. The CDR3 length is 15 residues. Germline-derived CDR1 and CDR2 are GTSNPN and SVGIG (reference sequence). For the CDR3, the DNA is TGTGCCTGGAGCTATCTAGCGGGGGTTTACAATGAGCAGTTCTTC. Its translation is CAWSYLAGVYNEQFF.

This chain uses TRBV9 with TRBJ2-3; 10 positions agree with TRBD2. Germline CDR1 and CDR2: SGDLS and YYNGEE. The V gene end was trimmed by 4 bases and the J gene end by 7 bases; junction bases not matched to a gene: 12. The CDR3 covers 16 residues. The CDR3 DNA is TGTGCCAGCAGCCTTTTATCCGGGACTAGCGACTATACGCAGTATTTT. Translated, it gives CASSLLSGTSDYTQYF.

This clone ranks as medium-sized. The V gene is TRBV29-1, the J gene TRBJ1-1; no reliable D call. Looked up from germline, CDR1 is SQVTM and CDR2 is ANQGSEA. V dropped 8 bases and J dropped 6 bases, with 16 bases sitting between them. The CDR3 spans 12 residues. This chain's CDR3 is CSLTADGSEAFF. CDR3 bases: TGCAGCCTCACCGCGGACGGGTCTGAAGCTTTCTTT.